The 16 T cell receptor beta chains below were found in one sample sequenced in a study of esophageal squamous cell carcinoma under preoperative chemotherapy. MiXCR was run by TCRdb on the PCR reads, yielding one entry per CDR3 protein. The sample shows around 9,800 distinct CDR3 sequences, 63% of them seen only once. Specified time point: after preoperative PTX-NDP chemotherapy. The sample was collected from a patient given preoperative chemotherapy. The source of these receptors is a human donor with esophageal squamous cell carcinoma. The donor label of this sample is uncertain.

At least ten counts were recorded for this clonotype. The chain joins TRBV10-3 to TRBJ2-1; no firm D call. The DNA end favors TRBJ2-5, so the J call may be wrong. This CDR3 contains 16 residues. Germline-derived CDR1 and CDR2 are ENHRY and SYGVKD. The CDR3 DNA reads TGTGCCATCAGTGAGTCGACTGGGAATGAGAGAGAGACCCAGTACTTC. Translating gives CAISESTGNERETQYF.

The chain has TRBV6-1 and TRBJ1-5; D unresolved. This CDR3 comprises 17 residues. Trimming took 2 bases from V and 0 from J, leaving 14 bases between them. CDR1 MNHNS and CDR2 SASEGT come from the germline V gene. The CDR3 coding sequence is TGTGCCAGCAGTGAACCCTGGACGGATTATAGCAATCAGCCCCAGCATTTT. Amino acids: CASSEPWTDYSNQPQHF.

This clonotype has just a few counts. The J gene is TRBJ2-1, the V gene TRBV7-2, with TRBD2 matching 10 bases. Germline V gives CDR1 SGHTA, CDR2 FQGNSA. Trimming took 4 bases from V and 13 from J; bases not matched to a gene: 10. This CDR3 contains 14 residues. The CDR3 is CASSSSGSRETQFF. In nucleotides, the CDR3 is TGTGCCAGCAGCTCTAGCGGGAGCAGAGAGACCCAGTTCTTC.

Points on this clonotype: One end of the junction varies from germline; a read error may be responsible. The chain carries TRBV6-1 and TRBJ2-3, with TRBD2 matching 9 bases. The CDR3 loop spans 16 amino acids. CDR1 and CDR2 from the germline V gene are MNHNS and SASEGT. CDR3 bases: TGTGCCAGCAGGGAAGGCGGGGGGGGGGGACAGGATACGCAGTATTTT. Translated: CASREGGGGGQDTQYF.

This clonotype was seen only a few times. An end of the junction does not agree with germline; a read error may underlie this. The chain recombines TRBV6-1 with TRBJ2-5, with D perhaps matching TRBD2 (6 bases). Per germline, CDR1 MNHNS and CDR2 SASEGT. The CDR3 runs 16 residues. CDR3 DNA: TGTGCCAGCGGGGGGTTTGGGGGACGCGACAAAGAGACCCAGTATTTC. Its protein is CASGGFGGRDKETQYF.

As for this clonotype: Because the CDR3's place on the DNA is in doubt, the DNA is left out and the CDR3 is given as listed by TCRdb. The chain uses TRBV6-1 and TRBJ2-1; no DNA check was done on the table's D call, TRBD2. The germline V gene has CDR1 MNHNS and CDR2 SASEGT. The CDR3 is made up of 15 amino acids, end residues included. CDR3 region: CASSGGTFGANVLTF.

This sequence joins TRBV6-1 and TRBJ2-3, with 8 bases lining up with TRBD2. Germline V gene sequence: CDR1 MNHNS, CDR2 SASEGT. V gave up 0 bases and J gave up 2 bases; unmatched junction bases: 10. The CDR3 contains 18 residues. The DNA of the CDR3 is TGTGCCAGCAGTGAAGCCCCCGGGGGGGGCGGGGCCACAGATACGCAGTATTTT. Protein sequence: CASSEAPGGGGATDTQYF.

This clonotype was counted between two and nine times. The gene calls are TRBV4-1 and TRBJ2-1; 10 bases fit TRBD2. TRBJ2-7 matches the DNA end more closely, so the J call is doubtful. This CDR3 has 15 residues. Germline V lookup: CDR1 MGHRA, CDR2 YSYEKL. CDR3 sequence (DNA): TGCGCCAGCAGTCCTAGCGGGAGTCCTAGCGATGAGCAGTACTTC. Its protein is CASSPSGSPSDEQYF.

This rearrangement joins TRBV6-1 to TRBJ2-7; D is possibly TRBD2 (5 bases). Germline CDR1 and CDR2: MNHNS and SASEGT. The CDR3 spans 12 residues. Trimming left V 6 bases short and J 5 bases short, with 11 bases between. CDR3 coding DNA: TGTGCCAGCAGCCTAACTAGAAACGAGCAGTACTTC. It is translated as CASSLTRNEQYF.

As concerns this clonotype: Here the CDR3 omits its conserved ending phenylalanine or tryptophan, so a read error is the likely source. This chain uses TRBV6-5 with TRBJ2-1; 9 bases are a match to TRBD1. The trim removed 2 bases at V and 2 bases at J, leaving 4 bases unmatched. Germline V CDR1 and CDR2: MNHEY, SVGAGI. CDR3 length: 16 residues. The CDR3 is CASSYGGTGTYNEQFL. The CDR3 bases are TGTGCCAGCAGTTACGGAGGGACAGGGACCTACAATGAGCAGTTCTTA.

The chain carries TRBV7-9 and TRBJ2-1; 9 positions match TRBD2. Germline V lookup: CDR1 SEHNR, CDR2 FQNEAQ (reference sequence). The V and J ends lost 5 bases and 3 bases, in that order; junction bases with no gene match: 17. The length of the CDR3 is 19 residues. The CDR3 sequence: CASSIEGGAELAGYNEQFF. DNA of the CDR3: TGTGCCAGCAGCATCGAGGGGGGGGCGGAACTAGCGGGCTACAATGAGCAGTTCTTC.

As concerns this clonotype: A junction end diverges from the germline sequence, so it may reflect a read error. J is TRBJ2-3 and V is TRBV6-4, with D maybe TRBD2 (7 bases). The V gene's germline CDR1 is MRHNA and CDR2 SNTAGT. This CDR3 spans 15 amino acids. CDR3 DNA sequence: TGTGCCGGGGGGGACGGGGGCGGGAACACAGAGACGCAGTATTTT. The encoded protein is CAGGDGGGNTETQYF.

The J gene is TRBJ2-5, the V gene TRBV27; D is possibly TRBD1 (5 bases). The DNA end is a closer match to TRBJ2-7, so the J assignment may be wrong. Germline CDR1 is MNHEY and CDR2 is SMNVEV (reference sequence). CDR3 length equals 15 residues. This CDR3 reads CAISKGDPLSYEQYF. For the CDR3, the DNA is TGTGCCATCTCAAAAGGGGATCCTTTGTCCTACGAGCAGTACTTC.

The chain links TRBV11-3 to TRBJ2-1; the match to TRBD2 covers 10 bases. The J segment lost 4 bases and the V segment lost 6 bases, leaving 6 bases of the junction unmatched. The CDR3 length is 15 residues. Germline V gene data show CDR1 as SGHNT and CDR2 as YENEEA. The DNA for the CDR3 is TGTGCCAGCAGTTCGACTAGCGGGCGTTACAATGAGCAGTTCTTC. Translated, it gives CASSSTSGRYNEQFF.

This clonotype was detected only a few times. The rearrangement links TRBV7-3 to TRBJ2-1; weak D call: TRBD1 (5 bases). Trimming shortened V by 5 bases and J by 14 bases, and 19 bases separated the two germline ends. The CDR3 covers 13 residues. Germline CDR1 and CDR2: SGHTA and FQGTGA. CDR3 DNA sequence: TGTGCCAGCAGCCTACGGACGGATACCAGGGAGTTCTTC. It yields the protein CASSLRTDTREFF.

This clonotype was counted between two and nine times. This sequence joins TRBV20-1 and TRBJ2-1, with TRBD2 matching over 7 bases. This CDR3 has 15 amino acids. Germline lookup yields CDR1 DFQATT and CDR2 SNEGSKA (reference sequence). The V gene end was trimmed by 0 bases and the J gene end by 2 bases; junction bases not matched to a gene: 4. CDR3 DNA: TGCAGTGCTAGAGACAGCGGGATTCCCTACAATGAGCAGTTCTTC. Protein sequence: CSARDSGIPYNEQFF.